This T cell receptor (beta chain) is drawn from a study of blood T cells in healthy people across ages. Study-wide results and caveats: Unsorted PBMC material precluded a definitive naive versus antigen-experienced comparison. Any changes in expanded clonotypes were possibly confounded, as donor CMV status remained unknown.

The second PCR ran roughly 6 to 11 cycles with a sample-barcoded 5' primer and J-beta primers. Each cDNA molecule, via a template-switch adaptor with 12 random nucleotides, was tagged. TCRdb re-derived calls from the 5' RACE reads in MiXCR, one entry per CDR3 protein. The sample lists around 1,000,000 distinct CDR3 sequences; more than 30% were seen once. A note on this clonotype: Its antigen is unknown.

The receptor was isolated from a man younger than 30 in good health. Input material: blood.

The CDR3 reads CASSLGPGRGYGYTF. The CDR3 bases are TGTGCCAGCAGCTTAGGTCCGGGGAGGGGCTATGGCTACACCTTC. The rearrangement links TRBV13 to TRBJ1-2; maybe TRBD1 (5 bases). The germline gives CDR1 PRHDT, CDR2 FYEKMQ (reference sequence). This CDR3 region has 15 residues. Trimming stripped 0 bases from V and 4 bases from J, with 12 bases between.